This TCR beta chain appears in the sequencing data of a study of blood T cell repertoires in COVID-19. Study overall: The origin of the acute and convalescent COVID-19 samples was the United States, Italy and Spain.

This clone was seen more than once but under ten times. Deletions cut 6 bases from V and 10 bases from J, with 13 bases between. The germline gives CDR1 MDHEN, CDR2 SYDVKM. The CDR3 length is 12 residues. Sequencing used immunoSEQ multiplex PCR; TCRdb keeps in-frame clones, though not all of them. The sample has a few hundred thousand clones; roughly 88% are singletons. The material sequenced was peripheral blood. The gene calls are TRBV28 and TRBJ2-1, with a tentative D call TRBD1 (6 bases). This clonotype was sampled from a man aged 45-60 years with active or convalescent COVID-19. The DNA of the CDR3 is TGTGCCAGCAGCTCATCCGGACAGGAGCAGTTCTTC. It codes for CASSSSGQEQFF.